The rows below give T cell receptor beta chains drawn from one sample of a study of cytomegalovirus exposure and HLA in healthy donors. The repertoire was sequenced with immunoSEQ multiplex PCR; TCRdb's copy has only in-frame clones and lacks some. The sample includes 100,000 to 150,000 clones, 17% seen only once; the top ten take approximately 2.9%. The sequenced sample consisted of PBMCs. The receptors here all came from a female donor in good health and CMV-seropositive. The CDR3 runs from the conserved cysteine through the conserved F or W. D genes are given only for firm matches. Clone size is given for some rows only: seen once, a few or many times, or a class if the clone is expanded.

v_call	j_call	d_call	cdr3_length	clone_size	cdr3_aa	cdr3_nt
TRBV18	TRBJ1-2	NA	13	few	CASSPDRNYGYTF	TGTGCCAGCTCACCTGACAGGAACTATGGCTACACCTTC
TRBV4-3	TRBJ1-2	NA	17	NA	CASSQDHWSVLNYGYTF	TGCGCCAGCAGCCAAGATCATTGGTCAGTTCTTAACTATGGCTACACCTTC
TRBV19	TRBJ2-3	TRBD2	17	NA	CASSISLLALVTDTQYF	TGTGCCAGTAGTATTAGCCTACTAGCGTTGGTCACAGATACGCAGTATTTT
TRBV29-1	TRBJ1-1	NA	12	few	CSVVLGLTEAFF	TGCAGCGTTGTTCTGGGGCTCACTGAAGCTTTCTTT
TRBV11-3	TRBJ1-1	TRBD1	13	few	CASSLGGTGEAFF	TGTGCCAGCAGCTTAGGGGGGACAGGTGAAGCTTTCTTT
TRBV13	TRBJ2-7	TRBD1	15	few	CASSLEGQGSYEQYF	TGTGCCAGCAGCTTAGAGGGACAGGGGAGCTACGAGCAGTACTTC
TRBV19	TRBJ1-6	NA	15	few	CASSRGFIYNSPLHF	TGTGCCAGTAGTCGGGGGTTCATCTATAATTCACCCCTCCACTTT
TRBV28	TRBJ2-3	TRBD2	15	few	CASSPPGTSRDTQYF	TGTGCCAGCAGTCCCCCGGGGACTAGCAGAGATACGCAGTATTTT
TRBV30	TRBJ1-2	TRBD1	14	NA	CAWNTRTGGYGYTF	TGTGCCTGGAATACCCGGACAGGGGGCTACGGCTACACCTTC
TRBV5-1	TRBJ2-7	TRBD2	15	few	CASSLASGSTYEQYF	TGCGCCAGCAGCTTGGCTAGCGGGAGTACCTACGAGCAGTACTTC
TRBV4-1	TRBJ1-4	TRBD1	18	NA	CASSQDLRHGTGNEKLFF	TGCGCCAGCAGCCAAGACCTACGCCACGGGACAGGGAATGAAAAACTGTTTTTT
TRBV19	TRBJ1-1	NA	15	NA	CASSSGGWVNTEAFF	TGTGCCAGTAGTAGTGGGGGCTGGGTGAACACTGAAGCTTTCTTT
TRBV7-8	TRBJ2-7	TRBD2	19	NA	CASSPVAGTSGSRAYEQYF	TGTGCCAGCAGCCCGGTTGCCGGGACTAGCGGGAGCAGGGCCTACGAGCAGTACTTC
TRBV14	TRBJ1-1	TRBD1	14	NA	CASSQEIYRGEAFF	TGTGCCAGCAGCCAAGAAATCTACAGGGGTGAAGCTTTCTTT
TRBV6-6	TRBJ1-2	NA	14	few	CASRPGGEDYGYTF	TGTGCCAGCAGGCCCGGGGGGGAGGACTATGGCTACACCTTC
TRBV9	TRBJ2-1	NA	14	few	CASSADLAYNEQFF	TGTGCCAGCAGCGCAGACCTAGCCTACAATGAGCAGTTCTTC
TRBV9	TRBJ2-2	TRBD2	16	few	CASSVVAGWATGELFF	TGTGCCAGCAGCGTAGTAGCGGGATGGGCCACCGGGGAGCTGTTTTTT
TRBV28	TRBJ1-5	NA	14	NA	CASSLLAGIQPQHF	TGTGCCAGCAGCCTCCTTGCGGGCATTCAGCCCCAGCATTTT